A selection of T cell receptor beta chains follows, all from one sample in a study of T cells in Graves' hyperthyroidism and ophthalmopathy. Each CDR3 protein gets one entry after TCRdb re-called the multiplex PCR reads with MiXCR. The sample contains approximately 220,000 distinct CDR3 sequences, approximately 20% of which appear only once. The sequencing input was blood. These TCRs come from a man aged 35 to 55 with Graves' hyperthyroidism. Each CDR3 is given with its conserved first and last residue. The D gene is left open where the match is weak. Clone size is stated in some rows and not others, as once, few, many or a class when expanded.

>TRBJ2-3|TRBV10-3|NA|few
TGTGCCACCCAGGTAATTAGCACAGATACGCAGTATTTT
CATQVISTDTQYF
>TRBJ2-3|TRBV2|NA|NA
TGTGCCAGCACCCGACGGACAGCGAGCACAGATACGCAGTATTTT
CASTRRTASTDTQYF
>TRBJ1-1|TRBV3-2|NA|NA
TGTGCCAGCAGCCAACCTTTTTGGACAGGGTGGGACACTGAAGCTTTCTTT
CASSQPFWTGWDTEAFF
>TRBJ2-7|TRBV6-5|NA|NA
TGTGCCAGCAGTTACTCCGGGCAGTCCTACGAGCAGTACTTC
CASSYSGQSYEQYF
>TRBJ2-4|TRBV20-1|TRBD2|many
TGCAGTGCTAGAGATCCCAGCGGGGGAACCAAAAACATTCAGTACTTC
CSARDPSGGTKNIQYF
>TRBJ2-5|TRBV7-2|TRBD2|once
TGTGCCAGCAACCCTAGCGGGGGTGTTGAGACCCAGTACTTC
CASNPSGGVETQYF
>TRBJ2-7|TRBV27|NA|NA
TGTGCCAGCAGTTTTCGGGCCGATTACGAGCAGTACTTC
CASSFRADYEQYF
>TRBJ2-5|TRBV18|TRBD2|many
TGTGCCAGCTCACCGACTAGCGGAGGAGGGACCCAGTACTTC
CASSPTSGGGTQYF
>TRBJ1-5|TRBV30|NA|many
TGTGCCTGGAGGAGTGATAGAGGTCAGCCCCAGCATTTT
CAWRSDRGQPQHF
>TRBJ2-5|TRBV18|TRBD1|few
TGTGCCAGCTCACCGGGACAGGGGCGACCTCAAGAGACCAAGTACTTC
CASSPGQGRPQETKYF
>TRBJ1-2|TRBV30|NA|many
TGTGCCTGGAGTGTAGTGTCTCAGGACTATGGCTACACCTTC
CAWSVVSQDYGYTF
>TRBJ2-5|TRBV5-6|NA|many
TGTGCCAGCAGCTTGGATTCCGGGGCGGTTTACGGGACCCAGTACTTC
CASSLDSGAVYGTQYF
>TRBJ1-5|TRBV7-6|NA|many
TGTGCCAGCACCTCTTCTATCGATAGCAATCAGCCCCAGCATTTT
CASTSSIDSNQPQHF
>TRBJ2-1|TRBV20-1|TRBD1|few
TGCAGTGCTAATCTAGGACAGGGGACGGATGAGCAGTTCTTC
CSANLGQGTDEQFF
>TRBJ2-3|TRBV20-1|NA|many
TGCAGTGCTAGTAACCGTGAAGCAGATACGCAGTATTTT
CSASNREADTQYF
>TRBJ2-1|TRBV19|NA|NA
TGTGCCAGTAGTATGCACCAGGGGTCCTACAATGAGCAGTTCTTC
CASSMHQGSYNEQFF
>TRBJ2-5|TRBV19|NA|NA
TGTGCCAGTAGAGATCGGCGGGGAGAGACCCAGTACTTC
CASRDRRGETQYF
>TRBJ2-3|TRBV30|TRBD2|many
TGTGCCTGGTCCGGGGGGGATACGCAGTATTTT
CAWSGGDTQYF
>TRBJ1-5|TRBV6-2/TRBV6-3|NA|few
TGTGCCAGCAGCCTCTCCCGAGGGCAGCCCCAGCATTTT
CASSLSRGQPQHF
>TRBJ2-7|TRBV13|NA|NA
TGTGCCAGCAGCTTAGACGGGAGTCCGGACGAGCAGTACTTC
CASSLDGSPDEQYF
>TRBJ2-3|TRBV3-1|NA|NA
TGTGCCAGCAGCGTAGTGGGGGGAGGCGATACGCAGTATTTT
CASSVVGGGDTQYF
>TRBJ1-1|TRBV9|NA|NA
TGTGCCAGCAGCGTAGCCCCTCTTGACACTGAAGCTTTCTTT
CASSVAPLDTEAFF
>TRBJ2-7|TRBV13|NA|many
TGTGCCAGCAGCCCAGGGTCGGGATACTCCTACGAGCAGTACTTC
CASSPGSGYSYEQYF
>TRBJ1-3|TRBV5-1|NA|many
TGCGCCAGCAGCTCGGACTTACAGAGCTCTGGAAACACCATATATTTT
CASSSDLQSSGNTIYF
>TRBJ1-4|TRBV27|NA|NA
TGTGCCAGCAGTTTAAGGGCAGGGGCCCCTGCAACTAATGAAAAACTGTTTTTT
CASSLRAGAPATNEKLFF
>TRBJ2-2|TRBV7-3|TRBD2|NA
TGTGCCAGCAGCCGTGTGGGAGGGCAGAACACCGGGGAGCTGTTTTTT
CASSRVGGQNTGELFF
>TRBJ1-1|TRBV9|NA|few
TGTGCCAGCAGCACCCGGGACACCTACACTGAAGCTTTCTTT
CASSTRDTYTEAFF
>TRBJ2-7|TRBV5-1|TRBD2|NA
TGCGCCAGCAGCTTGGTGCAGGTAGGACTAGCGAACGAGCAGTACTTC
CASSLVQVGLANEQYF
>TRBJ2-7|TRBV5-1|NA|many
TGCGCCAGCAGCTTGAGAGAGGGGCGGGAGCAGTACTTC
CASSLREGREQYF
>TRBJ2-3|TRBV27|NA|many
NA
CASSSSGAPDTQYF
>TRBJ2-3|TRBV29-1|NA|few
TGCAGCGTTGGGACTACACTGCACGCAGATACGCAGTATTTT
CSVGTTLHADTQYF
>TRBJ2-5|TRBV4-3|NA|few
TGCGCCAGCAGCCAAGAGGGCGGGGGCCCCGCAGAGACCCAGTACTTC
CASSQEGGGPAETQYF
>TRBJ2-7|TRBV30|TRBD1|many
TGTGCCTGCCAGGACAGGGGGCGCCACGAGCAGTACTTC
CACQDRGRHEQYF
>TRBJ2-3|TRBV29-1|NA|many
TGCAGCGTTCGGCCGGGACTTACTTTCACAGATACGCAGTATTTT
CSVRPGLTFTDTQYF
>TRBJ2-1|TRBV24-1|TRBD2|NA
TGTGCCACCAAGGCGGGGGAGATCAATGAGCAGTTCTTC
CATKAGEINEQFF
>TRBJ1-5|TRBV29-1|NA|NA
TGCAGCGTTGAATGGGGATTCGGTCAGCCCCAGCATTTT
CSVEWGFGQPQHF
>TRBJ2-3|TRBV11-3|TRBD1|many
TGTGCCAGCAGCGAGCACAGGGGTGATACGCAGTATTTT
CASSEHRGDTQYF
>TRBJ1-1|TRBV20-1|NA|many
TGCAGTGCTGTCCAGGGATGGACTGAAGCTTTCTTT
CSAVQGWTEAFF
>TRBJ1-6|TRBV6-1|NA|many
TGTGCCAGCTCCCCGGGGGAGGGGTTCGGATCACCCCTCCACTTT
CASSPGEGFGSPLHF
>TRBJ1-3|TRBV7-2|NA|few
TGTGCCAGCAGCCACCCCCCAAGCTGGCACCAACCTTTCTCTGGAAACACCATATATTTT
CASSHPPSWHQPFSGNTIYF
>TRBJ2-2|TRBV7-2|NA|many
TGTGCCAGCATACACACCCAGGGCACCGGGGAGCTGTTTTTT
CASIHTQGTGELFF
>TRBJ2-7|TRBV5-6|TRBD1|few
TGTGCCAGCAAGGGACAGTTATTTGGCGAGCAGTACTTC
CASKGQLFGEQYF
>TRBJ2-1|TRBV11-3|NA|many
TGTGCCAGCAGCTTGATGAGGGGGTCCAATGAGCAGTTCTTC
CASSLMRGSNEQFF
>TRBJ2-7|TRBV20-1|NA|many
TGCAGTGCTAGAGACTGGCTAGCGCCCAGTCCCTACGAGCAGTACTTC
CSARDWLAPSPYEQYF
>TRBJ2-1|TRBV5-1|NA|NA
TGCGCCAGCAGCTTTTTCGACGGCGGGGGCGGCGGTGAGCAGTTCTTC
CASSFFDGGGGGEQFF
>TRBJ2-7|TRBV7-2|TRBD2|NA
TGTGCCAGCAGCCCGCGCCCGGGACTAGCGGGCTTCGACGAGCAGTACTTC
CASSPRPGLAGFDEQYF
>TRBJ1-1|TRBV2|NA|many
TGTGCCAGCAGACCCAGACAGTTCACTGAAGCTTTCTTT
CASRPRQFTEAFF
>TRBJ2-3|TRBV7-2|NA|many
TGTGCCAGCAGCTCGCCCCCAAGCACAGATACGCAGTATTTT
CASSSPPSTDTQYF
>TRBJ2-1|TRBV5-4|NA|NA
TGTGCCAGCAGCTTGGGGGGGGCAGGCTCCTACAATGAGCAGTTCTTC
CASSLGGAGSYNEQFF
>TRBJ2-2|TRBV7-2|TRBD1|many
TGTGCCTCCGGGACAGGGAACACCGGGGAGCTGTTTTTT
CASGTGNTGELFF
>TRBJ2-1|TRBV7-3|TRBD2|few
TGTGCCAGCAGCCGACTAGCGGGGGTTCCCCATGAGCAGTTCTTC
CASSRLAGVPHEQFF
>TRBJ1-2|TRBV20-1|NA|many
TGCAGTGCTTATTCGGACGGAGCTGGCTACACCTTC
CSAYSDGAGYTF
>TRBJ2-7|TRBV15|NA|many
TGTGCCACCAGCATTAACAGGGAATACGAGCAGTACTTC
CATSINREYEQYF
>TRBJ2-6|TRBV2|NA|many
TGTGCCAGCAGTGAAGCTTTTGGGGCTCGGGCCAACGTCCTGACTTTC
CASSEAFGARANVLTF